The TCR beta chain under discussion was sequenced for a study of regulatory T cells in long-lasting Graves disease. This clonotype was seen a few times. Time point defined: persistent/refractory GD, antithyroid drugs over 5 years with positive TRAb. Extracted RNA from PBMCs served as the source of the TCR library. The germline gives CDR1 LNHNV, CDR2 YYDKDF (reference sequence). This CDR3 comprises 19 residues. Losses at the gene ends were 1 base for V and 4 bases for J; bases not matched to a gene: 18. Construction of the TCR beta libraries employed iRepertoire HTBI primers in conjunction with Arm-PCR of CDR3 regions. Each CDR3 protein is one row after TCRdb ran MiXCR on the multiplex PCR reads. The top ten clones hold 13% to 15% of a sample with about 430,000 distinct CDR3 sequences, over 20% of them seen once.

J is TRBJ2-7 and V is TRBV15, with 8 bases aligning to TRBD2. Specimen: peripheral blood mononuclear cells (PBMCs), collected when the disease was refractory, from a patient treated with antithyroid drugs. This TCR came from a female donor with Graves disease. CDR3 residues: CATSRAPDSSREGSYEQYF. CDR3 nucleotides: TGTGCCACCAGCAGAGCTCCTGACTCATCACGGGAGGGGTCATACGAGCAGTACTTC.